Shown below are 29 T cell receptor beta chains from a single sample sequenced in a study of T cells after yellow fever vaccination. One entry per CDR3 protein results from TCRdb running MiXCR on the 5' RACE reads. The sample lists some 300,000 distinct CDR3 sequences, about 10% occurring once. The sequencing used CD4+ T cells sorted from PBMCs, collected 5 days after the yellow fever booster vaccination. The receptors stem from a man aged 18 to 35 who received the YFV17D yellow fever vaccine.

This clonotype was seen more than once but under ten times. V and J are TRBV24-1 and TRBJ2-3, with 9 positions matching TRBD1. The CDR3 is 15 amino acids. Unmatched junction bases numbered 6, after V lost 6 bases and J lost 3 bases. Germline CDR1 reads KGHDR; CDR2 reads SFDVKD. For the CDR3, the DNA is TGTGCCACCAGTTTCGGACAGGGGAGGACAGATACGCAGTATTTT. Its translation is CATSFGQGRTDTQYF.

DNA of the CDR3: TGCAGTGCACCCCTCCGGGGCTCGAACACCGGGGAGCTGTTTTTT. It specifies CSAPLRGSNTGELFF. V is TRBV20-1 and J is TRBJ2-2; D may correspond to TRBD1 or TRBD2 (5 bases each). Between the trimmed V and J ends, which lost 6 bases and 0 bases, there was a span of 14 bases. Germline V CDR1 and CDR2: DFQATT, SNEGSKA (reference sequence). The CDR3 extends over 15 amino acids.

The CDR3, as DNA: TGTGCCACCAGCAGAGATGTGGGGACTGAGACCCAGTACTTC. Translated, it gives CATSRDVGTETQYF. V and J are TRBV15 and TRBJ2-5; weak D call: TRBD2 (6 bases). V was shortened by 0 bases and J by 5 bases, with 10 bases between the two germline ends. Looked up from germline, CDR1 is LNHNV and CDR2 is YYDKDF (reference sequence). The CDR3 sequence is 14 residues long.

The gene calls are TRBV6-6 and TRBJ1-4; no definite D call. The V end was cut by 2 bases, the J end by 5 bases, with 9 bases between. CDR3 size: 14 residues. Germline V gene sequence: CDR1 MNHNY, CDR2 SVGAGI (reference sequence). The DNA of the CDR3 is TGTGCCAGCAGTTACGGGCAGAAAAATGAAAAACTGTTTTTT. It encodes CASSYGQKNEKLFF.

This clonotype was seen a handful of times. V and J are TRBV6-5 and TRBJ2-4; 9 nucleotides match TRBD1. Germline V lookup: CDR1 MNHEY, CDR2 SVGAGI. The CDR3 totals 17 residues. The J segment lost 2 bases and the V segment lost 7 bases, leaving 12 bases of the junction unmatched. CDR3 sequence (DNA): TGTGCCAGCAATCCCGCCCCGGGACAGGGTCCCAAAAACATTCAGTACTTC. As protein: CASNPAPGQGPKNIQYF.

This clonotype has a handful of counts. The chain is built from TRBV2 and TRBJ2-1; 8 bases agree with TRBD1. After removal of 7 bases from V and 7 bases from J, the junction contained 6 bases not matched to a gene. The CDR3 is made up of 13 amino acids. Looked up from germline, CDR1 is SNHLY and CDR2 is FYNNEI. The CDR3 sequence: CASTMDRENEQFF. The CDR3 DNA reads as TGTGCCAGCACCATGGACAGGGAGAATGAGCAGTTCTTC.

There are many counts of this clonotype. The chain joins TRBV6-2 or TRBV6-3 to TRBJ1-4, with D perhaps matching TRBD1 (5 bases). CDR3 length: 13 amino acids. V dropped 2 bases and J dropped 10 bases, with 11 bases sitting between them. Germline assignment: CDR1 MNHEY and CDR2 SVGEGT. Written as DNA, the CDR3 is TGTGCCAGCAGTTACGGGGCAGGCGGAAAACTGTTTTTT. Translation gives CASSYGAGGKLFF.

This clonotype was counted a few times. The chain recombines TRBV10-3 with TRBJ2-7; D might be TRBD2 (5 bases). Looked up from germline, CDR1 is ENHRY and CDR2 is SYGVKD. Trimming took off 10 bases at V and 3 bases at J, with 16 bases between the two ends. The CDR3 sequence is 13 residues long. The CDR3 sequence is CATWAGPRYEQYF. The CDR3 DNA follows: TGTGCCACCTGGGCGGGTCCCCGCTACGAGCAGTACTTC.

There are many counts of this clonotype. The CDR3 region is CAGYGTRDRVDTPQHF. In DNA form, the CDR3 reads TGTGCCGGCTACGGGACCCGGGACAGGGTGGATACACCCCAGCATTTT. The rearrangement links TRBV7-2 to TRBJ1-5; 9 bases match TRBD1. CDR1 SGHTA and CDR2 FQGNSA come from the germline V gene. CDR3 length: 16 amino acids. After removal of 11 bases from V and 10 bases from J, the junction contained 21 bases not matched to a gene.

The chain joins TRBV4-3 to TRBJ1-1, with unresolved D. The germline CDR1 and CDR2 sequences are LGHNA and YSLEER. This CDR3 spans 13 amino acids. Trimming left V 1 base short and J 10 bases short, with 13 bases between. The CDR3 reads CASSQVGLVGAFF. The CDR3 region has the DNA TGCGCCAGCAGCCAAGTGGGTCTCGTCGGAGCTTTCTTT.

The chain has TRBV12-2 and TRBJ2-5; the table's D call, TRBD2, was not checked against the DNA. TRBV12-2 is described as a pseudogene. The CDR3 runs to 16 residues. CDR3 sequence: CASRWWSSAGEETQYF. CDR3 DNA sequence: TGTGCAAGTCGCTGGTGGTCCTCCGCGGGGGAAGAGACCCAGTACTTC.

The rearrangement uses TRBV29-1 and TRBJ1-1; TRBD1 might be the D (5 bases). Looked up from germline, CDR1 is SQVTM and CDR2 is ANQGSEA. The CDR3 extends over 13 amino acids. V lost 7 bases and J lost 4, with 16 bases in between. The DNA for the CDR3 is TGCAGCGGCCAGGGCACGGGAACCACTGAAGCTTTCTTT. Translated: CSGQGTGTTEAFF.

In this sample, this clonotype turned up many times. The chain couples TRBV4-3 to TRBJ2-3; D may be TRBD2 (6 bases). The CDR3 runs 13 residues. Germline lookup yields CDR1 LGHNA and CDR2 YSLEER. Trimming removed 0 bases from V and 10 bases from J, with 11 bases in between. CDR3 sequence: CASSQDIWGAQYF. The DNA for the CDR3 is TGCGCCAGCAGCCAAGATATCTGGGGGGCGCAGTATTTT.

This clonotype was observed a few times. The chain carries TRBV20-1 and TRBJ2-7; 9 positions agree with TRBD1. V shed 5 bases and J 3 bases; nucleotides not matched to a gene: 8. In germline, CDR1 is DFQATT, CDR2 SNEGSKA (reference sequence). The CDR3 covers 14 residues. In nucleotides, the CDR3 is TGCAGTGCTGGGGGACAGGGAACAGGCTACGAGCAGTACTTC. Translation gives CSAGGQGTGYEQYF.

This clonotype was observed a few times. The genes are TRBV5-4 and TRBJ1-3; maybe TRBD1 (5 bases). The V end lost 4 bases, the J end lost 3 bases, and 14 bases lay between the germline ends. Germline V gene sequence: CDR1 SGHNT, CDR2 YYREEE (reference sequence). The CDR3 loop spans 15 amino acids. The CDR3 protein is CASSPGPEIGNTIYF. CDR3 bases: TGTGCCAGCAGCCCGGGGCCGGAGATTGGAAACACCATATATTTT.

The CDR3 here is CSARERPGQGKSDEKLFF. The CDR3 DNA sequence: TGCAGTGCTAGAGAGAGACCGGGACAGGGGAAATCGGATGAAAAACTGTTTTTT. The V call is TRBV20-1, the J call TRBJ1-4; 10 nucleotides align to TRBD1. Trimming cost V 0 bases and J 6 bases; bases outside gene matches: 13. The V gene's germline CDR1 is DFQATT and CDR2 SNEGSKA (reference sequence). This CDR3 is built from 18 residues.

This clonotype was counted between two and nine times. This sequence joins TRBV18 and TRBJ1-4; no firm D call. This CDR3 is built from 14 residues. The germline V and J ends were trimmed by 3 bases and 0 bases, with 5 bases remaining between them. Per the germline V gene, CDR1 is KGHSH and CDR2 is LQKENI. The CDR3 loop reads CASSPPATNEKLFF. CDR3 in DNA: TGTGCCAGCTCACCCCCAGCAACTAATGAAAAACTGTTTTTT.

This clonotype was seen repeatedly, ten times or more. CDR3: CATSDAPPTGDQETQYF. CDR3 sequence (DNA): TGTGCCACCAGTGATGCCCCCCCTACAGGGGACCAAGAGACCCAGTACTTC. The chain uses TRBV24-1 and TRBJ2-5; 7 bases are a match to TRBD1. The CDR3 sequence is 17 residues long. From germline, CDR1 is KGHDR and CDR2 SFDVKD. The junction had 9 bases not matched to a gene; V was cut back by 3 bases and J by 0 bases.

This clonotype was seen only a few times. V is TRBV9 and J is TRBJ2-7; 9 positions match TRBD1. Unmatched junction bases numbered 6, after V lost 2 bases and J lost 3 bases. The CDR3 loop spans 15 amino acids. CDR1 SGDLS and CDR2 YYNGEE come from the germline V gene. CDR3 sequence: CASSVRDRADYEQYF. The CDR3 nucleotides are TGTGCCAGCAGCGTCCGGGACAGGGCCGACTACGAGCAGTACTTC.

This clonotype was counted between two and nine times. CDR3 sequence: CASTQSGTSYEQYV. For the CDR3, the DNA is TGTGCCAGCACCCAGTCGGGGACCTCCTACGAGCAGTACGTC. This chain uses TRBV5-5 with TRBJ2-7; D could derive from TRBD1 or TRBD2 (5 bases each). The length of the CDR3 is 14 residues. Trimming cost V 6 bases and J 0 bases, with 13 bases left between them. Germline values: CDR1 SGHKS, CDR2 YYEKEE (reference sequence).

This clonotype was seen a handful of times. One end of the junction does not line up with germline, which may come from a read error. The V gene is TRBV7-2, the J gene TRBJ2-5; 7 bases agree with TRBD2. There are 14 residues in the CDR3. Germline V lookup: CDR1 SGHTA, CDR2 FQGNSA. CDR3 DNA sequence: TGTGCCAGCAGCTTAGAGGGACCCGGGGGGACCCGGTACTTC. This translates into CASSLEGPGGTRYF. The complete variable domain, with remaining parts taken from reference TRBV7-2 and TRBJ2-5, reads GAGVSQSPSNKVTEKGKDVELRCDPISGHTALYWYRQSLGQGLEFLIYFQGNSAPDKSGLPSDRFSAERTGGSVSTLTIQRTQQEDSAVYLCASSLEGPGGTRYFGPGTRLLVL.

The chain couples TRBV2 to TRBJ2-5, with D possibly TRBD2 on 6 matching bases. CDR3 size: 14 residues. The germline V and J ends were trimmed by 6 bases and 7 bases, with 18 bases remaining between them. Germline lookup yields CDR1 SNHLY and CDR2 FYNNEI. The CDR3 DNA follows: TGTGCCAGCAGCGAATTAGCGGCCCTCGGGACCCAGTACTTC. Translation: CASSELAALGTQYF.

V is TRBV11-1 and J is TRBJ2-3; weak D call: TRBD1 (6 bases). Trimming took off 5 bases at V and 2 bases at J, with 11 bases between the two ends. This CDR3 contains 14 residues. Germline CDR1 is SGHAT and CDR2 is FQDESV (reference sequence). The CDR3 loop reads CASSRQVFTDTQYF. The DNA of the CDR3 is TGTGCCAGCAGCAGACAGGTTTTCACAGATACGCAGTATTTT.

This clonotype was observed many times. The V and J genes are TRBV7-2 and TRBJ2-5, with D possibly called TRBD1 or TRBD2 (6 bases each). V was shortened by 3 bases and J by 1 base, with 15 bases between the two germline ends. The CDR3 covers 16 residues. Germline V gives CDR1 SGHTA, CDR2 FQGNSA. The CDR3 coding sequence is TGTGCCAGCAGCTTTAACGGGGGCCCCGGCCAAGAGACCCAGTACTTC. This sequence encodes CASSFNGGPGQETQYF.

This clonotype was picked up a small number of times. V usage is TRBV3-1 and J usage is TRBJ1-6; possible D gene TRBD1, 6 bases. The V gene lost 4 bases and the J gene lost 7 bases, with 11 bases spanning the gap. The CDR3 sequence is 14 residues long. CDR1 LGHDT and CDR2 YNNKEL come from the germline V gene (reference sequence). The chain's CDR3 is CASSPWTENSPLHF. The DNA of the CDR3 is TGTGCCAGCAGCCCCTGGACAGAGAATTCACCCCTCCACTTT.

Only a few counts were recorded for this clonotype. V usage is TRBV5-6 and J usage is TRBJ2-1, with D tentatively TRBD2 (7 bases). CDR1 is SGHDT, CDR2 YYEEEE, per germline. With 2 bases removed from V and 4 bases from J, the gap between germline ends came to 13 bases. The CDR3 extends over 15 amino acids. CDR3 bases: TGTGCCAGCAGCTTCGGGGGGCGGAGATACAATGAGCAGTTCTTC. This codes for CASSFGGRRYNEQFF.

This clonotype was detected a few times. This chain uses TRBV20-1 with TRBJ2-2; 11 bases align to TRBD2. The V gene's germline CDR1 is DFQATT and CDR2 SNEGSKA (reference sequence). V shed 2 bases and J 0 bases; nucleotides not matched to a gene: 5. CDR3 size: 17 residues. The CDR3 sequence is CSARPLAGGPNTGELFF. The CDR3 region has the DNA TGCAGTGCTAGACCGCTAGCGGGGGGCCCGAACACCGGGGAGCTGTTTTTT.

CDR3 protein: CASSRLAGPGELFF. CDR3 coding DNA: TGTGCCAGCAGTAGACTAGCGGGTCCCGGGGAGCTGTTTTTT. V and J are TRBV6-1 and TRBJ2-2, with 10 bases fitting TRBD2. This CDR3 is 14 amino acids long. Germline CDR1 MNHNS, CDR2 SASEGT. Trimming cost V 5 bases and J 6 bases; bases outside gene matches: 3.

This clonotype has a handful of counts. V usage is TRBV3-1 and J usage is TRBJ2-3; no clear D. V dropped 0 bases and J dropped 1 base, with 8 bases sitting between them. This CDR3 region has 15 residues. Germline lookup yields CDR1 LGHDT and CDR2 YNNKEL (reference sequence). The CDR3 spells CASSQDRTGTDTQYF. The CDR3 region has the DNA TGTGCCAGCAGCCAAGATCGGACGGGCACAGATACGCAGTATTTT.